Reported below is one T cell receptor (beta chain). Antigen: not known. The sample holds other DNA sequences that translate to the same CDR3. The sample comes from a study of cytomegalovirus exposure and HLA in healthy donors. Vbeta (60) and Jbeta (13) primers were used in the PCR. TCRdb keeps only in-frame clones here, not all; method: immunoSEQ multiplex PCR. The sample table sets out tens of thousands of clones. The CDR3 is 15 residues long. The germline V gene has CDR1 SGDLS and CDR2 YYNGEE. The V and J ends lost 0 bases and 5 bases respectively, with 12 bases between them. Study results and limitations: In an earlier analysis, about 90% or about 30%: the productive usage of most TCR beta V segments.

Sequencing was carried out using PBMCs. This chain links TRBV9 with TRBJ2-1, with D perhaps TRBD2 (5 bases). This receptor was identified in a male donor in good health and CMV-seronegative. CDR3 nucleotide sequence: TGTGCCAGCAGCGTAGGGGCGGGCGGCGACAATGAGCAGTTCTTC. Residues: CASSVGAGGDNEQFF. The complete variable domain, with remaining parts taken from reference TRBV9 and TRBJ2-1, reads DSGVTQTPKHLITATGQRVTLRCSPRSGDLSVYWYQQSLDQGLQFLIQYYNGEERAKGNILERFSAQQFPDLHSELNLSSLELGDSALYFCASSVGAGGDNEQFFGPGTRLTVL.